The 28 T cell receptor beta chains below were found in one sample sequenced in a study of regulatory T cells in long-lasting Graves disease. Time point denoted: persistent/refractory GD, antithyroid drugs over 5 years with positive TRAb. Extracted RNA from PBMCs served as the source of the TCR library. In building TCR beta libraries, iRepertoire HTBI primers were used together with Arm-PCR of CDR3 regions. TCRdb re-called the multiplex PCR reads with MiXCR, one entry per CDR3 protein. The sample consists of 600,000 to 850,000 distinct CDR3 sequences, 30% of them appearing once. The material sequenced was peripheral blood mononuclear cells (PBMCs), taken when the disease was refractory, from a patient treated with antithyroid drugs. The receptors were sampled from a female donor with Graves disease.

The CDR3 bases are TGTGCCAGTAGTATAGACCTGACAGGGGGTAATCAGCCCCAGCATTTT. This gives the protein CASSIDLTGGNQPQHF. V and J are TRBV19 and TRBJ1-5; 9 nucleotides line up with TRBD1. The germline V gene encodes CDR1 LNHDA and CDR2 SQIVND (reference sequence). J lost 4 bases, V lost 0 bases, and 4 bases had no gene match. This CDR3 is built from 16 residues.

Only a few counts were recorded for this clonotype. The chain couples TRBV10-3 to TRBJ1-1, with D hard to call. This CDR3 region has 13 residues. Germline loops: CDR1 ENHRY, CDR2 SYGVKD. Between the trimmed V and J ends, which lost 0 bases and 8 bases, there was a span of 10 bases. This CDR3 reads CAISESMAVEAFF. CDR3 nucleotide sequence: TGTGCCATCAGTGAGTCGATGGCAGTCGAAGCTTTCTTT.

Details on this clonotype: Given a far larger clone just one base away, this is likely a sequencing read error. The V gene is TRBV27, the J gene TRBJ1-6, with 9 nucleotides matching TRBD1. Germline V gives CDR1 MNHEY, CDR2 SMNVEV (reference sequence). Losses at the gene ends were 5 bases for V and 9 bases for J; bases not matched to a gene: 8. The CDR3 contains 15 residues. CDR3 loop: CASSPPTGGSSPLHF. As DNA, the CDR3 is TGTGCCAGCAGTCCTCCGACAGGGGGAAGTTCACCCCTCCACTTT.

This clonotype was detected many times. In DNA form, the CDR3 reads TGTGCCAGCAGCGTGGGGACAGCCCCAGAGACCCAGTACTTC. This codes for CASSVGTAPETQYF. The V call is TRBV28, the J call TRBJ2-5; 7 bases are shared with TRBD1. The CDR3 is 14 amino acids. Germline CDR1 is MDHEN and CDR2 is SYDVKM. Trimming took 6 bases from V and 4 from J; bases not matched to a gene: 8.

The V gene is TRBV12-3 or TRBV12-4, the J gene TRBJ1-1; D ambiguous. This CDR3 spans 12 amino acids. The V and J ends lost 6 bases and 7 bases respectively, with 12 bases between them. The CDR3 region is CASSGRTVEAFF. The CDR3 nucleotides are TGTGCCAGCAGCGGGAGGACTGTTGAAGCTTTCTTT.

This clonotype turned up a few times. The genes are TRBV5-5 and TRBJ2-2; a weak D match, TRBD2 (6 bases). The V and J ends lost 6 bases and 0 bases respectively, with 12 bases between them. The germline CDR1 and CDR2 sequences are SGHKS and YYEKEE (reference sequence). This CDR3 has 15 residues. The CDR3 DNA reads TGTGCCAGCACCACGGGGACTTCGAACACCGGGGAGCTGTTTTTT. This translates into CASTTGTSNTGELFF.

The table lists this clonotype with a few counts. This CDR3 is CASSFLGAFNEKLFF. Here the CDR3 DNA reads TGCGCCAGCAGCTTTTTGGGGGCCTTTAATGAAAAACTGTTTTTT. The genes are TRBV5-1 and TRBJ1-4; D possibly corresponds to TRBD1 (6 bases). Germline V gives CDR1 SGHRS, CDR2 YFSETQ. The CDR3 spans 15 residues. The V gene lost 2 bases and the J gene lost 4 bases, with 12 bases spanning the gap. Full variable domain (outside the CDR3, taken from reference TRBV5-1 and TRBJ1-4): KAGVTQTPRYLIKTRGQQVTLSCSPISGHRSVSWYQQTPGQGLQFLFEYFSETQRNKGNFPGRFSGRQFSNSRSEMNVSTLELGDSALYLCASSFLGAFNEKLFFGSGTQLSVL.

This clonotype was detected ten times or more. The chain recombines TRBV12-3 or TRBV12-4 with TRBJ2-2; TRBD1 aligns across 8 bases. The V and J ends lost 6 bases and 0 bases, in that order; junction bases with no gene match: 3. The CDR3 consists of 15 residues. Here the CDR3 reads CASRPDRANTGELFF. DNA of the CDR3: TGTGCCAGCAGACCGGACAGGGCGAACACCGGGGAGCTGTTTTTT.

The CDR3 sequence is CASSPGIRGDEQFF. The CDR3, as DNA: TGTGCCAGCAGCCCTGGGATCCGCGGCGATGAGCAGTTCTTC. This chain links TRBV5-5 with TRBJ2-1; D not certain. This CDR3 is built from 14 residues. Germline V gives CDR1 SGHKS, CDR2 YYEKEE (reference sequence). The germline V and J ends were trimmed by 4 bases and 8 bases, with 16 bases remaining between them.

This clonotype appeared many times. The chain has TRBV2 and TRBJ1-1; D gene ambiguous. With 4 bases removed from V and 5 bases from J, the gap between germline ends came to 20 bases. The CDR3 length is 16 residues. CDR1 and CDR2 (germline): SNHLY, FYNNEI. Here the CDR3 reads CASSGSDSNTLTEAFF. The CDR3 DNA follows: TGTGCCAGCAGTGGATCAGATTCTAACACTTTGACTGAAGCTTTCTTT.

The rearrangement joins TRBV6-5 to TRBJ1-4; 9 bases are a match to TRBD1. From germline, CDR1 is MNHEY and CDR2 SVGAGI. The CDR3 length is 14 residues. J gave up 8 bases and V 2 bases, and 3 bases lay outside the gene matches. Here the CDR3 reads CASSYTTGGEKLFF. The DNA for the CDR3 is TGTGCCAGCAGTTACACGACAGGGGGGGAAAAACTGTTTTTT.

J is TRBJ2-5 and V is TRBV7-6, with D unresolved. Germline V CDR1 and CDR2: SGHVS, FNYEAQ. With 2 bases removed from V and 4 bases from J, the gap between germline ends came to 8 bases. The CDR3 is 13 residues long. The CDR3 protein is CASSLRSGETQYF. The CDR3 nucleotides read TGTGCCAGCAGCTTACGGAGTGGAGAGACCCAGTACTTC.

The chain carries TRBV29-1 and TRBJ1-1; D ambiguous. Between the trimmed V and J ends, which lost 3 bases and 3 bases, there was a span of 5 bases. Germline assignment: CDR1 SQVTM and CDR2 ANQGSEA. The CDR3 is 11 amino acids. In nucleotides, the CDR3 is TGCAGCGTTGAGGCCCACACTGAAGCTTTCTTT. It is translated as CSVEAHTEAFF.

This clonotype appeared many times. The rearrangement uses TRBV6-5 and TRBJ1-1; D ambiguous. Germline V gene data show CDR1 as MNHEY and CDR2 as SVGAGI. Trimming pared 6 bases from V and 3 bases from J, leaving 11 bases between. The length of the CDR3 is 13 residues. The CDR3 protein is CASRSSADTEAFF. The CDR3 DNA follows: TGTGCCAGCAGATCCTCGGCCGACACTGAAGCTTTCTTT.

The V call is TRBV5-1, the J call TRBJ1-1; 9 bases align to TRBD1. The CDR3 runs 14 residues. Germline CDR1 reads SGHRS; CDR2 reads YFSETQ. J gave up 0 bases and V 3 bases, and 0 bases lay outside the gene matches. Here the CDR3 reads CASSWDRVNTEAFF. CDR3 DNA: TGCGCCAGCAGCTGGGACAGGGTGAACACTGAAGCTTTCTTT.

A few counts support this clonotype. The J gene is TRBJ1-1, the V gene TRBV15; TRBD1 matches at 10 bases. J was trimmed by 0 bases and V by 5 bases; bases with no gene match: 3. The CDR3 contains 15 residues. The germline V gene has CDR1 LNHNV and CDR2 YYDKDF (reference sequence). CDR3 DNA: TGTGCCACCAGCTGGGGACAGGGGCTGAACACTGAAGCTTTCTTT. Amino acids: CATSWGQGLNTEAFF.

This sequence joins TRBV12-3 or TRBV12-4 and TRBJ2-1, with TRBD2 matching 7 bases. V shed 3 bases, J shed 7 bases, and the junction held 3 bases outside the gene matches. CDR3 size: 13 residues. This CDR3 is CASSFSSGNEQFF. Written as DNA, the CDR3 is TGTGCCAGCAGTTTCAGTAGCGGGAATGAGCAGTTCTTC.

This clonotype has a count of ten or more. This chain joins TRBV12-3 or TRBV12-4 and TRBJ2-7; 8 positions match TRBD2. V lost 6 bases and J lost 2; bases outside the gene matches: 3. The CDR3 totals 13 residues. CDR3 DNA: TGTGCCAGCAGCTCGGGACTAGCCTACGAGCAGTACTTC. Its translation is CASSSGLAYEQYF.

This clonotype has at least ten counts. The chain carries TRBV15 and TRBJ1-2; 9 positions match TRBD1. CDR3 length: 16 residues. The V segment lost 0 bases and the J segment 4 bases; nucleotides outside the gene matches: 6. Germline lookup yields CDR1 LNHNV and CDR2 YYDKDF (reference sequence). The CDR3 loop is CATSRDRGQGSYGYTF. Here the CDR3 DNA reads TGTGCCACCAGCAGAGATCGGGGACAGGGATCCTATGGCTACACCTTC.

This clonotype was counted between two and nine times. This sequence joins TRBV29-1 and TRBJ1-2; 10 nucleotides align to TRBD1. V trimming: 5 bases; J trimming: 3 bases; junction bases outside the gene matches: 3. The length of the CDR3 is 13 residues. Looked up from germline, CDR1 is SQVTM and CDR2 is ANQGSEA. CDR3 residues: CSVRQGADYGYTF. The CDR3 DNA reads as TGCAGCGTTCGACAGGGGGCTGACTATGGCTACACCTTC.

This clonotype was seen a few times. The chain employs TRBV6-1 and TRBJ1-1, with D unresolved. V was cut by 9 bases and J by 5 bases, with 10 bases left in between. CDR3 size: 11 residues. Germline V gives CDR1 MNHNS, CDR2 SASEGT. The CDR3, as DNA: TGTGCCAGTTTTGAGGTGACTGAAGCTTTCTTT. This gives the protein CASFEVTEAFF.

This clonotype occurred many times. The chain has TRBV7-3 and TRBJ2-7, with 12 bases matching TRBD2. The germline V gene encodes CDR1 SGHTA and CDR2 FQGTGA. The CDR3 is 18 amino acids. Trimming cost V 5 bases and J 3 bases; bases outside gene matches: 14. The CDR3 DNA sequence: TGTGCCAGCAGCGCCCGGGGCCTAGCGGGAGGGCCGGGCTACGAGCAGTACTTC. It translates to CASSARGLAGGPGYEQYF.

The genes are TRBV4-2 and TRBJ2-2; weak D call: TRBD2 (6 bases). Germline-derived CDR1 and CDR2 are LGHNA and YNFKEQ. With 1 base removed from V and 3 bases from J, the gap between germline ends came to 9 bases. The CDR3 has 15 amino acids. In nucleotides, the CDR3 is TGTGCCAGCAGCCAAGGGGCGGGACACACCGGGGAGCTGTTTTTT. Its protein is CASSQGAGHTGELFF.

Notes on this clonotype: A much larger clone sits a single nucleotide away, making a read error possible. The J gene is TRBJ1-1, the V gene TRBV6-1; no definite D call. Trimming shortened V by 6 bases and J by 4 bases, and 18 bases separated the two germline ends. CDR3 size: 15 residues. The germline V gene encodes CDR1 MNHNS and CDR2 SASEGT. CDR3: CASRPDVRRGTEAFF. The CDR3 DNA follows: TGTGCCAGCAGACCTGACGTGCGTCGAGGCACTGAAGCTTTCTTT.

In its sample, this clonotype was seen many times. The chain is built from TRBV11-2 and TRBJ2-5, with TRBD2 matching over 8 bases. Germline lookup yields CDR1 SGHAT and CDR2 FQNNGV. Trimming cost V 4 bases and J 5 bases; bases outside gene matches: 9. The length of the CDR3 is 15 residues. The CDR3: CASSSQAGVEETQYF. The CDR3 DNA is TGTGCCAGCAGCTCCCAAGCGGGAGTAGAGGAGACCCAGTACTTC. Full variable domain (outside the CDR3, taken from reference TRBV11-2 and TRBJ2-5): EAGVAQSPRYKIIEKRQSVAFWCNPISGHATLYWYQQILGQGPKLLIQFQNNGVVDDSQLPKDRFSAERLKGVDSTLKIQPAKLEDSAVYLCASSSQAGVEETQYFGPGTRLLVL.

In this sample, this clonotype turned up many times. This chain connects TRBV20-1 to TRBJ2-4, with D possibly being TRBD1 (5 bases). In germline, CDR1 is DFQATT, CDR2 SNEGSKA (reference sequence). This CDR3 is 17 amino acids long. Between the trimmed V and J ends, which lost 1 base and 0 bases, there was a span of 16 bases. The CDR3 protein is CSARGYWRQLAKNIQYF. CDR3 sequence (DNA): TGCAGTGCTAGAGGGTATTGGAGACAGTTAGCCAAAAACATTCAGTACTTC.

The CDR3 reads CASSYYGRGRIHHGYTF. The CDR3 region has the DNA TGTGCCAGCAGTTATTACGGCAGGGGGCGGATACACCATGGCTACACCTTC. V usage is TRBV6-9 and J usage is TRBJ1-2, with 8 positions matching TRBD1. V trimming: 1 base; J trimming: 6 bases; junction bases outside the gene matches: 13. The CDR3 contains 17 residues. Germline V CDR1 and CDR2: MNHGY, SVAAGI.

This clonotype was seen many times. The chain joins TRBV6-1 to TRBJ1-2; D remains unclear. Per germline, CDR1 MNHNS and CDR2 SASEGT. This CDR3 is 14 amino acids long. Trimming took 0 bases from V and 4 from J, leaving 9 bases between them. The CDR3 sequence is CASSEARALYGYTF. CDR3 DNA sequence: TGTGCCAGCAGTGAAGCCCGGGCACTCTATGGCTACACCTTC.